Given below is one T cell receptor (beta chain) in context. No antigen is known for it. Every bit of the isolated RNA underwent reverse transcription, so sequencing read expressed TCRB transcripts. The data were produced by immunoSEQ multiplex PCR, yet TCRdb's version contains in-frame clones alone and is incomplete. The sample carries roughly 230,000 clones, around 10% recorded once. Blood was collected once per donor into heparin, averaging approximately 110 mL. Populations obtained by sorting all exceeded 95% purity. These data are taken from a study of beta chain features in type 1 diabetes. General study points: Cells expressing TCR highly could be over-represented by cDNA sequencing. Although PCR might favor shorter templates, it would do so equally in patients and controls.

J lost 6 bases, V lost 4 bases, and 11 bases had no gene match. CDR1 and CDR2 (germline): SGHRS, YFSETQ. The CDR3 runs to 17 residues. The sample consisted of naive CD4+ T cells from blood. This TCR was recovered from a woman in her late teens or twenties in good health. J is TRBJ2-3 and V is TRBV5-1, with 13 bases matching TRBD2. The chain's CDR3 is CASSASGLAGHKDTQYF. In nucleotides, the CDR3 is TGCGCCAGCAGCGCATCGGGACTAGCGGGGCACAAGGATACGCAGTATTTT.